This T cell receptor (beta chain) came from a study of T cell clones after liver transplantation. Study details: Three of the eight recipients were HCV-positive; the rest had non-autoimmune, non-viral transplant indications. Until 12-24 months post-transplant, subjects got standard immunosuppression and no induction.

Profiling relied on immunoSEQ multiplex PCR, and the TCRdb table lists in-frame clones only, not all of them. This table holds about 74,000 clones, about four fifths found once. General study points: Circulating graft-donor-reactive CD4 TCRbeta sequences fell significantly post-transplant in most of the 8 subjects. Donor-reactive sequences fell more than third party-reactive ones, suggesting partial deletion.

CDR1 is SGHTA, CDR2 FQGNSA, per germline. The CDR3 consists of 16 residues. V lost 1 base, J lost 0 bases, and 10 bases lay in between. Points on this clone: Its antigen remains unknown.

The chain carries TRBV7-2 and TRBJ1-5; a possible D gene is TRBD1 (6 bases). Sequencing used CD4+ T cells from blood, obtained before liver transplant. This TCR derives from a human donor who received a liver transplant. CDR3 DNA sequence: TGTGCCAGCAGCTTAGTGGGACACAATAGCAATCAGCCCCAGCATTTT. Its protein is CASSLVGHNSNQPQHF.